This TCR beta chain was profiled in a study of blood T cell repertoires in COVID-19. Turning to the study itself: Samples taken during acute and convalescent COVID-19 were collected in the United States, Italy and Spain. The analysed material was cDNA or gDNA that came from T cells, B-cell-depleted T cells, or PBMCs.

Original data processing: Estimated nucleated cell counts came from reference gene primer amplification. Generated by immunoSEQ multiplex PCR, the TCRdb table keeps only in-frame clones and is missing some. That table gives V, J and clone size, and the DNA gave D and trimming. This repertoire shows around 130,000 clones, roughly 82% found once; its top ten account for about 12%. This CDR3 comprises 14 residues. V was shortened by 4 bases and J by 1 base, with 9 bases between the two germline ends. Germline V gene lookup returns CDR1 LGHDT and CDR2 YNNKEL (reference sequence). This sequence joins TRBV3-1 (or the pseudogene TRBV3-2) and TRBJ2-3, with D possibly TRBD1 on 5 matching bases. This receptor was obtained from a human donor in a cohort sampled during active COVID-19. The specimen was peripheral blood. DNA of the CDR3: TGTGCCAGCAGCCCGGTGGGGCGCACAGATACGCAGTATTTT. Translating gives CASSPVGRTDTQYF.